Listed below are T cell receptor beta chains from one sample, sequenced in a study of T cell changes during pregnancy in multiple sclerosis. Method: immunoSEQ multiplex PCR; TCRdb's copy keeps in-frame clones and lacks some. There are 35,000 to 55,000 clones in the sample; around 90% occur only once, and roughly 0.72% lies in the top ten. Sample: CD4+ T cells from peripheral blood mononuclear cells, taken before pregnancy. These TCRs come from a female donor with multiple sclerosis, enrolled in a pregnancy study. Each CDR3 is given with its conserved first and last residue. Fields, in order: D gene, clone size, CDR3 length, V gene, J gene, CDR3 DNA, CDR3 protein. The D gene is left open where the match is weak. Size is omitted from some rows. Given values are once, few, many or a class for expanded clones.

-,once,15,TRBV5-8,TRBJ2-1,TGTGCCAGCAGCTTGCGGTTCGGGAAAAGCAATGAGCAGTTCTTC,CASSLRFGKSNEQFF
-,-,14,TRBV5-1,TRBJ2-2,TGCGCCAGCAGCTTACAGACGAACACCGGGGAGCTGTTTTTT,CASSLQTNTGELFF
-,-,15,TRBV2,TRBJ2-3,TGTGCCAGCACCCTATTAGCGACTAGTCCAGATACGCAGTATTTT,CASTLLATSPDTQYF
-,-,13,TRBV5-4,TRBJ2-3,TGTGCCACCTCGATGCTCGCGGCAGATACGCAGTATTTT,CATSMLAADTQYF
TRBD1,-,14,TRBV2,TRBJ2-5,TGTGCCAGCAGCCATGGGACAGGTCAAGAGACCCAGTACTTC,CASSHGTGQETQYF
TRBD1,-,15,TRBV6-5,TRBJ2-2,TGTGCCAGCAGACCACAGGGGGCGAGTACCGGGGAGCTGTTTTTT,CASRPQGASTGELFF
-,-,14,TRBV7-9,TRBJ2-7,TGTGCCAGCAGCCTCCAGACAGCTTCCTACGAGCAGTACTTC,CASSLQTASYEQYF
TRBD1,-,16,TRBV14,TRBJ2-7,TGTGCCAGCAGCCAAGATCGAGGACAGGGCTCCTACGAGCAGTACTTC,CASSQDRGQGSYEQYF
TRBD2,few,18,TRBV11-2,TRBJ2-7,TGTGCCAGCAGCCAACGAGTTTCTTACGCGGGACTAGCAGACGAGCAGTACTTC,CASSQRVSYAGLADEQYF
-,-,12,TRBV7-2,TRBJ2-1,TGTGCCAGCAGCTTATCCCGGAATGAGCAGTTCTTC,CASSLSRNEQFF
-,-,13,TRBV27,TRBJ1-4,TGTGCCAGTACTAAGACTAGGGGAGGAAAACTGTTTTTT,CASTKTRGGKLFF
-,-,14,TRBV13,TRBJ2-7,TGTGCCAGCAGCTGGAGACAGGCTCCTTACGAGCAGTACTTC,CASSWRQAPYEQYF
-,-,14,TRBV7-7,TRBJ2-1,TGTGCCAGCAGCTTACTAGGGGCTTACAATGAGCAGTTCTTC,CASSLLGAYNEQFF
-,-,11,TRBV20-1,TRBJ2-5,TGCAGTGCTACAGGGAAGTGGACCCAGTACTTC,CSATGKWTQYF
TRBD2,-,15,TRBV11-2,TRBJ2-7,TGTGCCAGCAGCCGGGAGGAGGGCCCCTTCTACGAGCAGTACTTC,CASSREEGPFYEQYF